This TCR beta chain was identified in a study of blood T cell repertoires in COVID-19. The data were produced by immunoSEQ multiplex PCR, yet TCRdb's version contains in-frame clones alone and is incomplete. This sample has nearly 350,000 clones, with about nine tenths found just once. The CDR3 sequence is 13 residues long. CDR1 is MNHEY and CDR2 is SMNVEV in the germline V gene (reference sequence). With 3 bases removed from V and 4 bases from J, the gap between germline ends came to 9 bases. The sequenced sample was peripheral blood. The receptor's source is a woman in her 70s with COVID-19, enrolled during active disease. The chain has TRBV27 and TRBJ1-2; the D is unclear. As DNA, the CDR3 is TGTGCCAGCAGTTTGTCGGGTACCTATGGCTACACCTTC. This codes for CASSLSGTYGYTF.